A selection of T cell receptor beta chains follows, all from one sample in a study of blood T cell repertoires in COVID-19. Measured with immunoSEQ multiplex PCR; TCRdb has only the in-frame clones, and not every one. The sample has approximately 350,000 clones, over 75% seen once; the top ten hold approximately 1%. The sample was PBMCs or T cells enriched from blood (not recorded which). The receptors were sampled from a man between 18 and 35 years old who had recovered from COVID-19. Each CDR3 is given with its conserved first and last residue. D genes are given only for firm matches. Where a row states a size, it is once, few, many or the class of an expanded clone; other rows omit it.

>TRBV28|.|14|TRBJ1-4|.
TGTGCCAGCACCCCGGGACAAAGACCCGAAAAACTGTTTTTT
CASTPGQRPEKLFF
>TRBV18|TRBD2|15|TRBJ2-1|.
TGTGCCAGCTCATCGGGACTAGCAGGGGGGAGTGAGCAGTTCTTC
CASSSGLAGGSEQFF
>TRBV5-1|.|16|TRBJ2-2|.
TGCGCCAGCAGCATGAGGTCGGGGGGCGCAAACGGGGAGCTGTTTTTT
CASSMRSGGANGELFF
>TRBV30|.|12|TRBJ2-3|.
TGTGCCTCTTCGGGTGGTGGGGATACGCAGTATTTT
CASSGGGDTQYF
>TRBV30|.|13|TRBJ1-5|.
TGTGCCTGGAGTTTCCAGGGAAATCAGCCCCAGCATTTT
CAWSFQGNQPQHF
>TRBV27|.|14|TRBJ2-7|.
TGTGCCAGCCGCTTGGCGGGGGCGGCTTACGAGCAGTACTTC
CASRLAGAAYEQYF
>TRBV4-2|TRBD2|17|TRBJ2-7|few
TGTGCCAGCATGTTATTTGCGGGCGGGGGGTCTACCTACGAGCAGTACTTC
CASMLFAGGGSTYEQYF
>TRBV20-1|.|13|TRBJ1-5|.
TGCAGTGCTAGTGCGGGGCGGGGTCAGCCCCAGCATTTT
CSASAGRGQPQHF
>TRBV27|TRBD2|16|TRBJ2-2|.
TGTGCCAGCAGTTTACCGAGCGGGAGGGACACCGGGGAGCTGTTTTTT
CASSLPSGRDTGELFF
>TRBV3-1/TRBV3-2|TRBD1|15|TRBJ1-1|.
TGTGCCAGCAGCCAAATACAGGGGGCTCGGACTGAAGCTTTCTTT
CASSQIQGARTEAFF
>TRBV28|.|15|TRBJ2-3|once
TGTGCCAGCCTCCGGAGGTTCCCTAGCACAGATACGCAGTATTTT
CASLRRFPSTDTQYF
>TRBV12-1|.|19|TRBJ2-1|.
TGTGCCAGCAGCTTAAAATACCCCCGCGGACTAGCGGGGGTAAATGAGCAGTTCTTC
CASSLKYPRGLAGVNEQFF
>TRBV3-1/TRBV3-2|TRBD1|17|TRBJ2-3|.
TGTGCCAGCAGCCGTATCTCCGGGACAGGGTTCTCAGATACGCAGTATTTT
CASSRISGTGFSDTQYF
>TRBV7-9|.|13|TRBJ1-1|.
TGTGCCTCCCGGGGGGGGCCGAGAACTGAAGCTTTCTTT
CASRGGPRTEAFF
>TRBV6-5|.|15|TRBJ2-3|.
TGTGCCAGCAGTTACTGGGGCAAAGGGACAGATACGCAGTATTTT
CASSYWGKGTDTQYF
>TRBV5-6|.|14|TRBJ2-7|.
TGTGCCAGCAGCCTTCGAAGTATAGTCAACGAGCAGTACTTC
CASSLRSIVNEQYF
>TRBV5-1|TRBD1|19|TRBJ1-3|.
TGCGCCAGCAGCTTGGAAGGTTTGAGGGGGCCAGGCTCTGGAAACACCATATATTTT
CASSLEGLRGPGSGNTIYF
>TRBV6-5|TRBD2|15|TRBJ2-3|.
TGTGCCAGCAGTTACCAGCGGGAGCACACAGATACGCAGTATTTT
CASSYQREHTDTQYF
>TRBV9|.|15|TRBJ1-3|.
TGTGCCAGCAGCGAGACGGGACAAACAGGAAACACCATATATTTT
CASSETGQTGNTIYF
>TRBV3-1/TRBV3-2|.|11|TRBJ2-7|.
TGTGCCAGCAGCCTCAACTACGAGCAGTACTTC
CASSLNYEQYF
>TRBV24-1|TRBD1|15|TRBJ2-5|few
TGTGCCACCAGTGATTCCGGACAGGGGAGAGAGACCCAGTACTTC
CATSDSGQGRETQYF
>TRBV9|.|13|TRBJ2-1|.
TGTGCCAGCAGCGTGGGAAGGGGCAATGAGCAGTTCTTC
CASSVGRGNEQFF
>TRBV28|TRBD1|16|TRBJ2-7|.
TGTGCCAGCAGTTTATTGGGGACAGGGGGATCCTACGAGCAGTACTTC
CASSLLGTGGSYEQYF
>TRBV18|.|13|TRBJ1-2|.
TGTGCCAGCTCACCACCGGGGGCCGGTGGCTACACCTTC
CASSPPGAGGYTF
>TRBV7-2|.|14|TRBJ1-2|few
TGTGCCAGCAGCTCCCGACAGTCCCACTATGGCTACACCTTC
CASSSRQSHYGYTF
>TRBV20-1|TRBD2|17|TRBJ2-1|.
TGCAGTGCTAGTCTAGCGGGTAGGTTCTACTCCTACAATGAGCAGTTCTTC
CSASLAGRFYSYNEQFF
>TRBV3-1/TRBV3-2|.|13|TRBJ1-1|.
TGTGCCAGCAGCCAAGTAAGAGGCACTGAAGCTTTCTTT
CASSQVRGTEAFF
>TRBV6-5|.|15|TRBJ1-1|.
TGTGCCAGCAGTTACTCGATAAGTTCAGGCACTGAAGCTTTCTTT
CASSYSISSGTEAFF
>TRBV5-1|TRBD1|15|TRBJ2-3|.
TGCGCCAGCAGCCCACGGACAGGGGGCCCAGATACGCAGTATTTT
CASSPRTGGPDTQYF
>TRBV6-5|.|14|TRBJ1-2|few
TGTGCCAGCAGACCGCGGACAGACAACTATGGCTACACCTTC
CASRPRTDNYGYTF
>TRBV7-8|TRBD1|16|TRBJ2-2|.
TGTGCCAGCAGCTTAGGACAGGGGGCAAATGCCGGGGAGCTGTTTTTT
CASSLGQGANAGELFF
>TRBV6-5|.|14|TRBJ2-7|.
TGTGCCAGCAGTTACGAGACTAGCTCCTACGAGCAGTACTTC
CASSYETSSYEQYF
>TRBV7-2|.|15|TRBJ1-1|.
TGTGCCAGCAGCTTAGAAGGAGGGGCGGGCACTGAAGCTTTCTTT
CASSLEGGAGTEAFF
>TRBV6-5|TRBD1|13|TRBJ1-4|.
TGTGCCAGCAGCGACAGGGGAAGGGAAAAACTGTTTTTT
CASSDRGREKLFF
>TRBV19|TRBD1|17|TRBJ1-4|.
TGTGCCAGTAGTAGGCCCGTAACAGGGGGAACTAATGAAAAACTGTTTTTT
CASSRPVTGGTNEKLFF
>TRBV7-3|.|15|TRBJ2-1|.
TGTGCCAGCAGCCCCCCCGGGAGCTCCTACAATGAGCAGTTCTTC
CASSPPGSSYNEQFF
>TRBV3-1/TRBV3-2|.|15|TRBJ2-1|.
TGTGCCAGCAGCCAAGCAGCGGATGCCTACAATGAGCAGTTCTTC
CASSQAADAYNEQFF
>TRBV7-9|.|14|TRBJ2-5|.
TGTGCCAGCAGCTTTTCTCTAAAGCAAGAGACCCAGTACTTC
CASSFSLKQETQYF
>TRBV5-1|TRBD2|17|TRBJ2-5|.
TGCGCCAGCAGCTTGGAGAGTAGCGGGAGGGTAAGAGAGACCCAGTACTTC
CASSLESSGRVRETQYF
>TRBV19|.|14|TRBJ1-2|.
TGTGCCAGTAGTATTTCCACCGGCGGCTATGGCTACACCTTC
CASSISTGGYGYTF
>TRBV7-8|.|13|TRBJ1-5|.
TGTGCCAGCAGCTTAGGAGAGCATCAGCCCCAGCATTTT
CASSLGEHQPQHF
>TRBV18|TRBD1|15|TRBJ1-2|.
TGTGCCAGCTCACCTCAAGAGGGGGCCGACTATGGCTACACCTTC
CASSPQEGADYGYTF
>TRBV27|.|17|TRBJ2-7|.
TGTGCCAGCAGTTTGAACGTAGGGCAGGGGCGGACCTACGAGCAGTACTTC
CASSLNVGQGRTYEQYF
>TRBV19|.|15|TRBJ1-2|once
TGTGCCAGTAGTCCTTATTACTCTGCCTTCTATGGCTACACCTTC
CASSPYYSAFYGYTF
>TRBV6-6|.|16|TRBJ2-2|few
TGTGCCAGCAGTCAAGGGGCGGGGGCGCGGGCCGGGGAGCTGTTTTTT
CASSQGAGARAGELFF
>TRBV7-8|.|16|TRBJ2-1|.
TGTGCCAGCACCTCGACGGGGCTAGCGAGCAACAATGAGCAGTTCTTC
CASTSTGLASNNEQFF
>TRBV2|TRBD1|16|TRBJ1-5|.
TGTGCCAGCAGTGAGAGACGCGGACAGGGCAATCAGCCCCAGCATTTT
CASSERRGQGNQPQHF
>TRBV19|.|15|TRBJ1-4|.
TGTGCCAGTCACGAAAGCGGGACACCGAATGAAAAACTGTTTTTT
CASHESGTPNEKLFF
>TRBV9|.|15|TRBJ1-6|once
TGTGCCAGCAGCGCACGCCAGGGGAACAATTCACCCCTCCACTTT
CASSARQGNNSPLHF